The 25 T cell receptor beta chains in this list originate from one sample, sequenced in a study of T cell clonality in common variable immunodeficiency. Some clones are missing from TCRdb's copy, which holds only in-frame ones; the method was immunoSEQ multiplex PCR. The sample is made up of 50,000 to 60,000 clones, none counted only once. Sequencing used peripheral blood mononuclear cells. The receptors were sampled from a person aged 18 to 70 in good health.

This clone was counted many times. From the germline J gene comes the end of the CDR3, since the read stops 3 residues before it. This chain uses TRBV29-1 with TRBJ1-3; D gene ambiguous. The CDR3 has 13 amino acids. Germline V gene lookup returns CDR1 SQVTM and CDR2 ANQGSEA. V lost 3 bases and J lost 2, with 8 bases in between. The covered CDR3 bases are TGCAGCGTTGACAGCCTAGCTGGAAACACC. It yields the protein CSVDSLAGNT. The entire CDR3 reads CSVDSLAGNTIYF.

This clone was detected many times. Read sequence stops 3 residues before the CDR3 end, and the germline J gene provides the missing end. V usage is TRBV7-8 and J usage is TRBJ1-2, with 11 bases fitting TRBD1. The V gene end was trimmed by 5 bases and the J gene end by 4 bases; junction bases not matched to a gene: 6. Germline-derived CDR1 and CDR2 are SGHVS and FQNEAQ. This CDR3 is 15 amino acids long. The CDR3 DNA, read in part, is TGTGCCAGCAGCCTTCGGGACAGGGGGACCTATGGC. Protein: CASSLRDRGTYG. The complete CDR3 reads CASSLRDRGTYGYTF.

Many counts were recorded for this clone. The DNA ends 3 residues before the CDR3 does, and the rest of the CDR3 is filled in from the germline J gene. J is TRBJ2-5 and V is TRBV28; D perhaps matches TRBD1 (5 bases). Trimming left V 2 bases short and J 5 bases short, with 15 bases between. CDR1 is MDHEN, CDR2 SYDVKM, per germline. This CDR3 spans 15 amino acids. This CDR3 reads CASSLAGRSWETQYF. The covered CDR3 bases are TGTGCCAGCAGTTTAGCAGGGCGGAGCTGGGAGACC. Full variable domain (rest looked up from reference TRBV28 and TRBJ2-5): DVKVTQSSRYLVKRTGEKVFLECVQDMDHENMFWYRQDPGLGLRLIYFSYDVKMKEKGDIPEGYSVSREKKERFSLILESASTNQTSMYLCASSLAGRSWETQYFGPGTRLLVL.

This clone has at least ten counts. The junction does not match germline at one end; this may be a read error. The read halts 3 residues ahead of the CDR3 end, with the missing end drawn from the germline J gene. V is TRBV4-2 and J is TRBJ1-2; the D gene is possibly TRBD1 (5 bases). From germline, CDR1 is LGHNA and CDR2 YNFKEQ. The CDR3 covers 14 residues. The CDR3 bases that were read are TGCGCCAGCAGCCCCCAGGGATTGACCTATGGC. Translation gives CASSPQGLTYG. The complete CDR3 protein is CASSPQGLTYGYTF.

This clone was seen ten or more times. The CDR3 is cut off 3 residues early in the read; its end comes from the germline J gene. The chain links TRBV20-1 to TRBJ2-3, with D tentatively TRBD1 (5 bases). Germline V gene data show CDR1 as DFQATT and CDR2 as SNEGSKA (reference sequence). The V end lost 5 bases, the J end lost 0 bases, and 12 bases lay between the germline ends. The CDR3 runs to 14 residues. This CDR3 reads CSAWMTDSTDTQYF. The sequenced CDR3 bases are TGCAGTGCTTGGATGACAGACAGCACAGATACG.

This clone showed up just a few times. The read ends 3 residues shy of where the CDR3 ends; the end is completed using the germline J gene. The chain joins TRBV18 to TRBJ1-6; no firm D call. The CDR3 totals 12 residues. Trimming took 6 bases from V and 7 from J, leaving 7 bases between them. Germline-derived CDR1 and CDR2 are KGHSH and LQKENI. CDR3 residues: CASSLGNSPLHF. The part of the CDR3 DNA that was read is TGTGCCAGCTCTCTCGGGAATTCACCC. The variable domain in full, with the rest retrieved from reference TRBV18 and TRBJ1-6, is NAGVMQNPRHLVRRRGQEARLRCSPMKGHSHVYWYRQLPEEGLKFMVYLQKENIIDESGMPKERFSAEFPKEGPSILRIQQVVRGDSAAYFCASSLGNSPLHFGNGTRLTVT.

The sample holds many counts of this clone. The read is 3 residues too short to cover the CDR3 end, so that end is filled in from the germline J gene. The V gene is TRBV20-1, the J gene TRBJ2-7; 8 positions match TRBD2. V lost 0 bases to trimming and J lost 2 bases; unmatched junction nucleotides: 3. Per the germline V gene, CDR1 is DFQATT and CDR2 is SNEGSKA (reference sequence). This CDR3 spans 14 amino acids. This chain's CDR3 is CSARDAGGTYEQYF. Incomplete CDR3 DNA: TGCAGTGCTAGAGATGCGGGAGGAACCTACGAG.

This clone occurred many times. The CDR3 end lies 3 residues beyond the end of the read and is filled in from the germline J gene. The rearrangement uses TRBV20-1 and TRBJ1-5; TRBD1 aligns across 10 bases. There are 15 residues in the CDR3. J gave up 1 base and V 5 bases, and 5 bases lay outside the gene matches. The V gene's germline CDR1 is DFQATT and CDR2 SNEGSKA (reference sequence). The CDR3 loop is CSASDRGRSNQPQHF. Partial CDR3 DNA: TGCAGTGCTTCAGACAGGGGGCGAAGCAATCAGCCC.

This clone came up many times. The CDR3 is cut off 3 residues early in the read; its end comes from the germline J gene. The V call is TRBV20-1, the J call TRBJ1-5; the match to TRBD1 covers 7 bases. V shed 6 bases and J 7 bases; nucleotides not matched to a gene: 6. This CDR3 comprises 12 residues. Germline CDR1 DFQATT, CDR2 SNEGSKA (reference sequence). CDR3 DNA (partial): TGCAGTGCCAGGTCAGGGGGACAGCCC. It is translated as CSARSGGQP. The CDR3 reads in full as CSARSGGQPQHF.

This clone was seen ten or more times. Read sequence stops 3 residues before the CDR3 end, and the germline J gene provides the missing end. The chain uses TRBV11-3 and TRBJ2-1, with TRBD2 matching 9 bases. This CDR3 contains 15 residues. The ends lost 3 bases at V and 7 bases at J; junction bases unmatched: 7. Germline-derived CDR1 and CDR2 are SGHNT and YENEEA. This CDR3 reads CASSLSGGRVNEQFF. The sequenced part of the CDR3 DNA is TGTGCCAGCAGCTTGTCTGGCGGGAGGGTGAATGAG.

This clone was found many times. The read ends 3 residues before the CDR3 terminus; that terminus is restored from the germline J gene. V and J are TRBV19 and TRBJ2-3, with TRBD1 as a possible D gene (6 bases). V lost 6 bases to trimming and J lost 3 bases, with 13 bases between them. Germline V gives CDR1 LNHDA, CDR2 SQIVND (reference sequence). The CDR3 totals 14 residues. The CDR3 sequence is CASSEPTGTDTQYF. The covered CDR3 bases are TGTGCCAGTAGCGAACCTACAGGGACAGATACG.

This clone has at least ten counts. The read terminates 3 residues before the CDR3 end, so the remaining end is supplied by the germline J gene. This rearrangement joins TRBV19 to TRBJ2-1, with 7 bases lining up with TRBD1. The ends lost 5 bases at V and 7 bases at J; junction bases unmatched: 5. The CDR3 spans 13 residues. Germline V gene data show CDR1 as LNHDA and CDR2 as SQIVND (reference sequence). The chain's CDR3 is CASSWTGFNEQFF. The sequenced part of the CDR3 DNA is TGTGCCAGTAGTTGGACAGGATTTAATGAG.

This clone was observed at least ten times. The read comes to an end 3 residues before the CDR3 does, leaving the germline J gene to fill in the end. The chain is built from TRBV12-5 and TRBJ2-1, with 10 nucleotides matching TRBD2. The CDR3 loop spans 18 amino acids. From germline, CDR1 is LGHNT and CDR2 FRNRAP. The junction had 18 bases not matched to a gene; V was cut back by 5 bases and J by 8 bases. CDR3 DNA (partial): TGTGCTAGTGGTATACCTAACCCTAGCGGGAGATTTGGCCATGAG. It translates to CASGIPNPSGRFGHE. The full CDR3 is CASGIPNPSGRFGHEQFF.

This clone was detected a few times. The CDR3 is cut off 3 residues early in the read; its end comes from the germline J gene. The chain has TRBV2 and TRBJ2-3, with D possibly matching TRBD2 (6 bases). The CDR3 is made up of 14 amino acids. In germline, CDR1 is SNHLY, CDR2 FYNNEI. V was trimmed by 4 bases and J by 2 bases, leaving 10 bases between them. CDR3 loop: CASSAGLVTDTQYF. The DNA read from the CDR3 is TGTGCCAGCAGTGCGGGACTTGTCACAGATACG. The full variable domain, with the rest looked up from reference TRBV2 and TRBJ2-3, is EPEVTQTPSHQVTQMGQEVILRCVPISNHLYFYWYRQILGQKVEFLVSFYNNEISEKSEIFDDQFSVERPDGSNFTLKIRSTKLEDSAMYFCASSAGLVTDTQYFGPGTRLTVL.

This clone was detected many times. The observed sequence ends 3 residues before the CDR3 terminus, with the missing tail filled in from the germline J gene. The rearrangement joins TRBV2 to TRBJ1-2; D unresolved. The V and J ends lost 4 bases and 3 bases respectively, with 9 bases between them. CDR3 length: 13 amino acids. The V gene's germline CDR1 is SNHLY and CDR2 FYNNEI. CDR3: CASSGQADYGYTF. The covered CDR3 bases are TGTGCCAGCAGTGGACAAGCGGACTATGGC.

This clone was found many times. The CDR3 bases that were read are TGTGCCAGCAGCTTAGCGGGCCCCTCCTACGAG. This translates into CASSLAGPSYE. The CDR3, in full, reads CASSLAGPSYEQYF. The rearrangement links TRBV7-8 to TRBJ2-7; no firm D call. The CDR3 end lies 3 residues beyond the end of the read and is filled in from the germline J gene. V dropped 0 bases and J dropped 0 bases, with 6 bases sitting between them. Germline V gene data show CDR1 as SGHVS and CDR2 as FQNEAQ. This CDR3 spans 14 amino acids.

Many counts were recorded for this clone. With the read ending 3 residues before the CDR3 end, the germline J gene is used to fill in that end. The chain couples TRBV20-1 to TRBJ2-1; 11 positions agree with TRBD2. Germline V gene data show CDR1 as DFQATT and CDR2 as SNEGSKA (reference sequence). J was trimmed by 4 bases and V by 4 bases; bases with no gene match: 9. The CDR3 has 16 amino acids. The CDR3 is CSAILAGELLYNEQFF. The covered CDR3 bases are TGCAGTGCTATACTAGCGGGAGAGTTACTTTACAATGAG.

The sample holds many counts of this clone. The read terminates 3 residues ahead of where the CDR3 ends, so the germline J gene completes it. The V call is TRBV4-2, the J call TRBJ2-7, with D tentatively TRBD2 (5 bases). Germline assignment: CDR1 LGHNA and CDR2 YNFKEQ. CDR3 size: 17 residues. V gave up 3 bases and J gave up 3 bases, with 21 bases separating them. The DNA read from the CDR3 is TGTGCCAGCAGCCACTCGGGATTAGCGTTGAAAGGCTACGAG. It translates to CASSHSGLALKGYE. The whole CDR3 is CASSHSGLALKGYEQYF.

This clone was recorded at least ten times. From the germline J gene comes the end of the CDR3, since the read stops 3 residues before it. The chain combines TRBV24-1 with TRBJ2-3; tentatively, D is TRBD1 (5 bases). CDR1 is KGHDR and CDR2 is SFDVKD in the germline V gene. The V and J ends lost 9 bases and 5 bases respectively, with 14 bases between them. The CDR3 spans 13 residues. CDR3 residues: CATGDSGRDTQYF. The covered CDR3 bases are TGTGCCACCGGAGACAGTGGAAGAGATACG.

This clone came up a few times. The read terminates 3 residues ahead of where the CDR3 ends, so the germline J gene completes it. This specimen includes other DNA sequences encoding the same CDR3. The chain uses TRBV19 and TRBJ2-7, with a weak D call TRBD2 (6 bases). The CDR3 spans 14 residues. The ends were cut back, 6 bases at V and 4 bases at J, with 16 bases in the middle. Germline values: CDR1 LNHDA, CDR2 SQIVND (reference sequence). The sequenced part of the CDR3 DNA is TGTGCCAGTAGCAGAGGCGGGGTTCTGTACGAG. Residues: CASSRGGVLYE. The entire CDR3 is CASSRGGVLYEQYF.

This clone was picked up many times. The read terminates 3 residues ahead of where the CDR3 ends, so the germline J gene completes it. This chain joins TRBV5-1 and TRBJ2-3; TRBD2 agrees at 7 bases. This CDR3 contains 16 residues. V lost 0 bases and J lost 1; bases outside the gene matches: 5. The germline V gene encodes CDR1 SGHRS and CDR2 YFSETQ. CDR3 in amino acids: CASSLESLAGTDTQYF. The sequenced CDR3 bases are TGCGCCAGCAGCTTGGAGAGTCTAGCGGGCACAGATACG.

This clone was found many times. CDR3 bases read: TGTGCCAGCAGTGAAAAGGGTGGC. It specifies CASSEKGG. The whole CDR3 sequence reads CASSEKGGYTF. The chain couples TRBV6-1 to TRBJ1-2; D is undetermined. Sequencing ends 3 residues short of the CDR3 end; the germline J gene provides the rest. CDR1 is MNHNS, CDR2 SASEGT, per germline. V lost 2 bases to trimming and J lost 7 bases, with 5 bases between them. The CDR3 has 11 amino acids.

This clone was counted at least ten times. The observed sequence ends 3 residues before the CDR3 terminus, with the missing tail filled in from the germline J gene. This chain uses TRBV5-1 with TRBJ2-3; D uncertain. The CDR3 is made up of 14 amino acids. Germline V lookup: CDR1 SGHRS, CDR2 YFSETQ. V lost 4 bases, J lost 0 bases, and 9 bases lay in between. The CDR3 bases that were read are TGCGCCAGCAGCAGGAGCGCCAGCACAGATACG. The encoded protein is CASSRSASTDT. The complete CDR3 sequence is CASSRSASTDTQYF.

This clone was detected ten times or more. CDR3 protein: CASRSVAGIGTEAFF. The CDR3 DNA, read in part, is TGTGCCAGTAGGTCCGTGGCGGGGATTGGGACTGAA. The chain recombines TRBV19 with TRBJ1-1; unclear D gene. Read coverage stops 3 residues before the CDR3 terminus; the germline J gene supplies the remainder. The CDR3 runs 15 residues. V lost 6 bases, J lost 5 bases, and 19 bases lay in between. From germline, CDR1 is LNHDA and CDR2 SQIVND (reference sequence). The full variable domain, rest sourced from reference TRBV19 and TRBJ1-1, is DGGITQSPKYLFRKEGQNVTLSCEQNLNHDAMYWYRQDPGQGLRLIYYSQIVNDFQKGDIAEGYSVSREKKESFPLTVTSAQKNPTAFYLCASRSVAGIGTEAFFGQGTRLTVV.

This clone was observed many times. The read terminates 3 residues ahead of where the CDR3 ends, so the germline J gene completes it. The V gene is TRBV20-1, the J gene TRBJ2-5; D uncertain. In germline, CDR1 is DFQATT, CDR2 SNEGSKA (reference sequence). Trimming took 0 bases from V and 0 from J, leaving 5 bases between them. This CDR3 comprises 13 residues. CDR3 region: CSARETYQETQYF. CDR3 bases read: TGCAGTGCTAGAGAAACTTACCAAGAGACC.